The clone carrying this T cell receptor (beta chain) was seen a few times. Its matching antigen is unknown. Other DNA sequences within the sample encode an identical CDR3. CDR3 length: 13 amino acids. Germline CDR1 and CDR2: SGDLS and YYNGEE. V was trimmed by 2 bases and J by 4 bases, leaving 10 bases between them. This record belongs to a study of cytomegalovirus exposure and HLA in healthy donors. Regarding the study as a whole: Cytomegalovirus status was reportedly diagnosed by the classifier with high specificity and sensitivity.

With 60 Vbeta and 13 Jbeta primers, the PCR was carried out. Original analysis: Counted up in a later analysis, unique TCR beta chains came to approximately 83 million, with 9.5 million to 13 million shared. Profiling relied on immunoSEQ multiplex PCR, and the TCRdb table lists in-frame clones only, not all of them. V, J and clone size are taken as reported in that table, and D and trimming were inferred from the DNA itself. The table records 100,000 to 130,000 clones, about 80% of them present only once. The specimen sequenced was PBMCs. The receptor was derived from a man aged 30 to 39 in good health and CMV-seronegative. The J gene is TRBJ2-7, the V gene TRBV9; a weak D match, TRBD2 (5 bases). For the CDR3, the DNA is TGTGCCAGCAGCGTGGACGGGGATTACGAGCAGTACTTC. Encoded protein: CASSVDGDYEQYF. The whole variable domain, filled in from reference TRBV9 and TRBJ2-7, reads DSGVTQTPKHLITATGQRVTLRCSPRSGDLSVYWYQQSLDQGLQFLIQYYNGEERAKGNILERFSAQQFPDLHSELNLSSLELGDSALYFCASSVDGDYEQYFGPGTRLTVT.